This passage covers 10 T cell receptor beta chains from one sample sequenced in a study of T-cell reconstitution after alpha-beta-depleted transplantation in children. As it was prepared, the TCRbeta library received unique molecular identifiers. One entry per CDR3 protein, called by TCRdb with MiXCR from the PCR reads. The sample contains 200,000 to 250,000 distinct CDR3 sequences, 7.5% to 9.5% of which appear only once. Sequenced here: PBMCs, mostly from graft donor cells, sampled 360 days after TCRalphabeta/CD19-depleted stem cell transplant. All receptors derive from a male patient aged 2-9 years who had a stem cell transplant for acute myeloid leukemia, so the T cells may come from the graft donor.

There are many counts of this clonotype. The genes are TRBV5-1 and TRBJ2-1; D is perhaps TRBD1 (6 bases). In germline, CDR1 is SGHRS, CDR2 YFSETQ. This CDR3 is 14 amino acids long. Trimming pared 5 bases from V and 8 bases from J, leaving 17 bases between. The CDR3 DNA reads as TGCGCCAGCAGTAAACCCACAGGGCTGGATGAGCAGTTCTTC. This sequence encodes CASSKPTGLDEQFF.

J is TRBJ2-7 and V is TRBV5-1; D is uncertain. The CDR3 is made up of 14 amino acids. Germline assignment: CDR1 SGHRS and CDR2 YFSETQ. V gave up 0 bases and J gave up 0 bases, with 7 bases separating them. CDR3 sequence (DNA): TGCGCCAGCAGCTTGGGGGAAAGCTCCTACGAGCAGTACGTC. Its protein product is CASSLGESSYEQYV.

This clonotype has just a few counts. The rearrangement links TRBV20-1 to TRBJ1-5; TRBD1 matches at 9 bases. Germline assignment: CDR1 DFQATT and CDR2 SNEGSKA (reference sequence). CDR3 size: 14 residues. V was pared by 3 bases and J by 6 bases, with 6 bases of the junction left unmatched. CDR3 loop: CSARKGQGSQPQHF. For the CDR3, the DNA is TGCAGTGCTAGGAAGGGACAGGGCAGTCAGCCCCAGCATTTT.

This clonotype occurred many times. The chain recombines TRBV7-9 with TRBJ2-3; 7 nucleotides align to TRBD2. The CDR3 totals 14 residues. From germline, CDR1 is SEHNR and CDR2 FQNEAQ (reference sequence). V lost 5 bases to trimming and J lost 2 bases; unmatched junction nucleotides: 4. CDR3 nucleotide sequence: TGTGCCAGCAGCCCCGGGACTACCACAGATACGCAGTATTTT. Translating gives CASSPGTTTDTQYF.

In its sample, this clonotype was seen many times. The V gene is TRBV20-1, the J gene TRBJ2-5, with TRBD1 matching over 7 bases. The CDR3 is 12 residues long. The V gene end was trimmed by 5 bases and the J gene end by 3 bases; junction bases not matched to a gene: 3. Germline V gene sequence: CDR1 DFQATT, CDR2 SNEGSKA (reference sequence). DNA of the CDR3: TGCAGTGCTGCTACAGGGGAAGAGACCCAGTACTTC. Its protein is CSAATGEETQYF.

This chain connects TRBV4-3 to TRBJ2-4; 10 bases fit TRBD2. V dropped 0 bases and J dropped 0; count of bases not matched to a gene: 5. Germline-derived CDR1 and CDR2 are LGHNA and YSLEER. The CDR3 extends over 18 amino acids. CDR3 region: CASSQDKREGRAKNIQYF. The CDR3 DNA is TGCGCCAGCAGCCAAGATAAGCGGGAGGGCCGAGCCAAAAACATTCAGTACTTC.

The table lists this clonotype with a few counts. The chain couples TRBV12-3 or TRBV12-4 to TRBJ2-7; 9 positions agree with TRBD2. The V and J ends lost 1 base and 1 base, in that order; junction bases with no gene match: 5. The CDR3 consists of 16 residues. The CDR3 loop reads CASSLVGTSLSYEQYV. In DNA form, the CDR3 reads TGTGCCAGCAGTTTAGTCGGGACTAGCTTGTCCTACGAGCAGTACGTC.

This clonotype has a handful of counts. J is TRBJ2-2 and V is TRBV10-3; TRBD2 might be the D (6 bases). CDR1 is ENHRY and CDR2 is SYGVKD in the germline V gene. The CDR3 is 17 amino acids. Trimming cost V 6 bases and J 0 bases, with 17 bases left between them. The CDR3 DNA reads as TGTGCCATCAGGGGAGGTGGGACGGATGCGAACACCGGGGAGCTGTTTTTT. Protein sequence: CAIRGGGTDANTGELFF.

This clonotype was observed a handful of times. The V and J genes are TRBV20-1 and TRBJ1-6; no firm D call. Germline V gene sequence: CDR1 DFQATT, CDR2 SNEGSKA (reference sequence). The CDR3 has 16 residues. V gave up 1 base and J gave up 8 bases, with 18 bases separating them. The CDR3 bases are TGCAGTGCTAGAGTAGAGGCAGCGAAATTTGATTCACCCCTCCACTTT. Protein sequence: CSARVEAAKFDSPLHF.

This clonotype has a handful of counts. This sequence joins TRBV11-1 and TRBJ2-1; TRBD2 agrees at 10 bases. Germline lookup yields CDR1 SGHAT and CDR2 FQDESV (reference sequence). The CDR3 spans 16 residues. After removal of 2 bases from V and 7 bases from J, the junction contained 8 bases not matched to a gene. The CDR3 here is CASSLQRASGSNEQFF. CDR3 DNA sequence: TGTGCCAGCAGCTTACAAAGGGCTAGCGGGAGTAATGAGCAGTTCTTC.